This TCR beta chain was found in a study of cytomegalovirus exposure and HLA in healthy donors (dated by TCRdb to 2016 to 2017). Notes on the research overall: An earlier analysis of 587 of the donors reported approximately 290 Gb of sequence data and 117 million unique TCR beta sequences from about 179 million T cells. An early release that covered 640 HLA-typed donors contained 300 to 350 gigabases of sequencing data and tens of millions of unique TCR sequences. Of the roughly 400 genotyped donors, more than 75% were placed in the genetic ancestry cluster associated with self-reported Caucasian donors. The aim of the study was to test whether cataloging public T cell receptors could identify signatures of past pathogen exposure. The study profiled the T cell repertoires of under 700 subjects by immunosequencing and related them to cytomegalovirus serostatus. Besides the first cohort of roughly 700 subjects, a separate validation cohort made up of over 100 different subjects was used. The study combined high-throughput TCR immunosequencing, statistical association of individual TCRs with disease status, and machine learning to predict cytomegalovirus infection status. To study patterns of TCR occurrence, a later analysis re-analyzed previously published TCR beta repertoires from 666 donors and added high-resolution HLA genotyping. In the later analysis, no new phenotypic data were used to find candidate immune exposures; instead, reliance was placed on TCR beta sequences and their occurrence across donors. An earlier analysis of 500 to 650 of the donors applied high-throughput TCR beta sequencing to assess whether each TCR beta V gene segment acted as functional or pseudogenic. Donor age, sex, ethnicity and CMV serostatus were collected together with the repertoire data. In a later genetic analysis, genome-wide SNP genotypes for about three fifths of the roughly 670 donors were used, and that subset was treated as a discovery cohort. Every discovery cohort repertoire had been produced on one sequencing platform. HLA typing covered class I and class II loci at four-digit resolution. Typing coverage varied by locus: about 629-630 donors for A, B, C, DRB1 and DQB1; about 520 for DQA1; some 610 for DPA1; roughly 450 for DPB1. Because of strong linkage in the cohort, roughly five DR-DQ haplotypes were treated as single units for association and clustering. Across around 400 genotyped donors of the cohort, an average of roughly 200,000 unique TCR beta nucleotide sequences per donor were sequenced, and roughly a sixth of those sequences were non-productive. The research as a whole found: Most TCR sequences were seen in very few donors, while some public TCRs were found in many individuals. In an earlier analysis of 450 to 750 of the donors, most TCR beta V segments appeared in productive rearrangements about 90% or about 30% of the time, broadly matching IMGT annotations. The cohort was sequenced for TCR beta chains only, and without alpha or paired-chain data the features that could be detected were limited. A further reported finding was that TCR beta sequences accurately predicted the HLA-A and HLA-B alleles for most subjects in the first cohort. The earlier analysis of around 600 of the donors excluded roughly 17 rarely observed V segments, including chromosome 9 orphons, because counts were too low. In a later analysis, HLA-associated TCR beta chains showed more clonal expansion and lower generation probabilities than non-associated chains that were equally common. In a later analysis, the rate of TCR association differed among HLA loci, with DRB1 alleles having the most associated TCRs and HLA-C alleles having the fewest. According to the authors, the approach could potentially be generalized to other disease states and immunological phenotypes. A few of the identified cytomegalovirus-associated TCR beta chains were confirmed in vitro to be specific for cytomegalovirus antigens. The study listed over 150 TCR beta chains as associated with cytomegalovirus. Because some donors lacked HLA typing at each locus, the association tests relied only on the typed subset. A later genetic analysis associated a missense DCLRE1C variant with V-gene and J-gene trimming of TCR beta chains, and an independent cohort replicated the association. A group of highly shared sequence variants was considered likely to be a technical artifact of the sequencing pipeline. Assigning TCR associations to individual alleles was difficult when HLA alleles, especially DR and DQ, strongly co-occurred. In a later analysis, several top co-occurrence clusters were reported to appear linked to parvovirus B19, influenza, CMV and Epstein-Barr virus. For the cohort, immune exposure information was limited to CMV serostatus. Linkage disequilibrium might explain the correlated functional status among segregating V segments, but an unknown experimental factor could not be ruled out. A later analysis associated 16,951 TCR beta sequences with specific HLA alleles at a false discovery rate of 0.05. Cytomegalovirus status was reported to be diagnosed by the classifier with high specificity and sensitivity in both the original and validation cohorts. Some IMGT-functional V segments, including TRBV6-2 and TRBV6-3, could not be told apart with the 87-base-pair reads, so those segments were excluded. According to a later genetic analysis, donors in an Asian-associated ancestry cluster had fewer N-insertions in productive TCRs than the approximately 700-donor mean. In a later analysis, most CMV-associated TCR beta chains were found to appear HLA-restricted, with HLA associations seemingly driven largely by CMV exposure. Presence/absence analyses assumed roughly uniform sequencing depth across donors, an assumption that may not hold.

A word on this clone: Its binding antigen is unknown. It has no much larger one-base neighbor in the sample; base qualities were not kept.

The cohort comprised some 700 healthy bone marrow donors. Cohort members were all nominally healthy when sampled, although unrecorded immune exposures were likely present. The donor was CMV seropositive and belonged to the group of 250 to 300 seropositive cohort members. Every donor gave a peripheral blood sample, and the peripheral blood mononuclear cells from that sample were used for TCR beta sequencing. The Qiagen DNeasy Blood Extraction Kit was used to extract genomic DNA from the blood cell samples. The library was prepared using the immunoSEQ multiplex PCR assay. For the multiplex PCR, a mixture combining 60 forward primers for TCR Vbeta segments and 13 reverse primers for TCR Jbeta segments was used. The CDR3 region of rearranged TCR beta genes was amplified from genomic DNA with a multiplex PCR assay. The amplified TCR beta libraries were sequenced on the Illumina HiSeq System as 87-base-pair reads. The original methods were these. In a later analysis, some 80 million unique TCR beta chains were counted across the approximately 670 repertoires, and roughly 11 million of these chains were shared by at least two donors. Raw reads were error-corrected and collapsed into unique sequences by a nearest-neighbor algorithm in which closely related sequences were merged to remove PCR and sequencing errors. CDR3 sequences were aligned to IMGT reference sequences to assign V, D and J gene segments. For a sequence to be retained, a match of at least six nucleotides to both a V gene segment and a J gene segment was required. Rearrangements were called productive when the CDR3 lacked stop codons and stayed in frame with V and J; all others were non-productive. CDR3 was defined by IMGT convention, running from the second conserved V-encoded cysteine to the conserved J-encoded phenylalanine. Sequences without an unambiguous match to a single V gene segment were excluded from the earlier analysis of a few hundred of the donors. An earlier analysis of 450 to 650 of the donors called V segments functional above 56.7% productive rearrangements and segregating when the between-donor standard deviation exceeded 5%. A statistical classification framework was developed to diagnose cytomegalovirus status using the catalog of TCR beta chain sequences. In a later analysis, V and J genes were assigned by comparing TCR nucleotide sequences against IMGT/GENE-DB human TR gene sequences. In a later analysis, CDR3 sequences and most-parsimonious VDJ recombination scenarios were assigned using the TCRdist pipeline. In a later analysis, each TCR beta chain was defined by its CDR3 amino acid sequence together with its V-gene family, and reads without a unique V-gene family were excluded. A later analysis removed several hundred highly shared, low-generation-probability nucleotide sequences to deal with suspected cross-contamination and a sequencing artifact. For each public chain, a later analysis derived a clonal expansion index from normalized ranks of inferred template counts within each repertoire. A later analysis computed generation probabilities with a VDJ recombination model fitted to out-of-frame rearrangements, and checked the results against IGoR. A later analysis scored TCR-TCR, TCR-HLA and TCR-CMV co-occurrence with hypergeometric tests, applying a repertoire-size bias correction to TCR pairs. In a later analysis, false discovery rates were estimated by permuting HLA or CMV assignments 20 times. A later analysis grouped co-occurring TCRs with DBSCAN, adding TCRdist sequence similarity when clustering within HLA-allele-positive subsets. Repertoires with fewer than 30,000 or more than 120,000 public chains were left out of co-occurrence clustering, as were a handful of repertoires with anomalous nucleotide sharing. In its TCRdb copy, this immuneACCESS table keeps in-frame sequences only and misses some clones. Where compared with another copy, unresolved V genes explain less than half of these, and the others have no known cause. V, J and clone size reflect that table, while D and trimming were determined from the DNA. This sample holds approximately 95,000 clones; around 81% were observed only once. In total, the top ten clones hold around 4.2% of the sample.

CDR1 and CDR2 are drawn from the germline V gene: SNHLY, FYNNEI. At the junction V is shortened by 5 bases and J by 3 bases, with 14 bases in between. The CDR3 runs 14 residues from the cysteine to the phenylalanine. Of the read, only the CDR3 DNA is kept; its 42 bases are in frame from base 1. Sequencing was done on a sample of PBMCs. The V and J genes are TRBV2 and TRBJ2-7, with TRBD2 as a weak D call on 5 bases. The receptor was isolated from a woman in her seventies in good health and CMV-seropositive. The encoded CDR3 is CASSPGLRFYEQYF. The sequence in DNA is TGTGCCAGCAGTCCTGGACTTCGCTTCTACGAGCAGTACTTC.